This T cell receptor (beta chain) is drawn from a study of T cells in women clearing cervical HPV infection. Study overall: Controls were women whose single incident HPV16 infection cleared within 12 months without precancer or cancer. Case blood was drawn when the lesion was first found; control blood after infection became undetectable.

Generated by immunoSEQ multiplex PCR, the TCRdb table keeps only in-frame clones and is missing some. This sample's clone table lists fewer than 35,000 clones. Study outcomes and limitations: Unknown T-cell numbers per sample may underlie the richness differences.

CDR1 MNHNS and CDR2 SASEGT come from the germline V gene. The CDR3 totals 15 residues. V gave up 3 bases and J gave up 2 bases, with 8 bases separating them. Dot-blot hybridization genotyped cervical HPV amplified with MY09/MY11 PCR. Comments on this clone: Antigen specificity is unknown. The sequenced fragment ends 3 residues before the CDR3 boundary, so the rest is inferred from the germline J gene.

The sample was blood buffy coat. The chain joins TRBV6-1 to TRBJ1-6; D is ambiguous. The source of this sequence is a woman aged 18-70 years with a cervical HPV16 infection that either progressed to CIN3+ or cleared (not recorded which). Partial CDR3 DNA: TGTGCCAGCAGTGACGATGTAGCCTATAATTCACCC. It translates to CASSDDVAYNSP. The full CDR3 sequence reads CASSDDVAYNSPLHF.